Listed below are T cell receptor beta chains from one sample, sequenced in a study of CD8+CD57+ T cells in acquired aplastic anemia. From the reads, TCRdb called clonotypes with MiXCR, one entry per CDR3 protein. Here the sample spans roughly 130,000 distinct CDR3 sequences, 48% being singletons. Sequencing used sorted CD4+, CD8+, or CD8+CD57+ T cells (not recorded which) from PBMCs. Receptor source: a human donor in good health, serving as a control. Both conserved end residues are part of each CDR3. A D gene is named only where the DNA matches it firmly. Size is stated for part of the rows, as once, few or many counts, or as a class when the clone is expanded.

>TRBV25-1|-|TRBJ2-7|-
TGTGCCAGTAGTATAGACAGCTACGAGCAGTACTTC
CASSIDSYEQYF
>TRBV10-3|TRBD1|TRBJ1-5|-
TGTGCCATCAGCCGGGACAGGGGCAATCAGCCCCAGCATTTT
CAISRDRGNQPQHF
>TRBV20-1|-|TRBJ2-3|many
TGCAGTGCTAGTCCCAGCACAGATACGCAGTATTTT
CSASPSTDTQYF
>TRBV12-3/TRBV12-4|-|TRBJ1-6|-
TGTGCCAGCCGTTTATTGCCGAGAGGAGATAATTTACCCCTCCACTTT
CASRLLPRGDNLPLHF
>TRBV19|-|TRBJ1-2|many
TGTGCCAGTAGTATAGCGCGTGGCTACACCTTC
CASSIARGYTF
>TRBV9|-|TRBJ1-1|-
TGTGCCAGCAGCCCACAAACGGGACGGAACACTGAAGCTTTCTTT
CASSPQTGRNTEAFF
>TRBV15|-|TRBJ2-2|few
TGTGCCACCAGCCACAGGGACGGGGAGCTGTTTTTT
CATSHRDGELFF
>TRBV19|TRBD1|TRBJ1-1|few
TGTGCCAGTAGTATAGGCCAGGGGGGGAACACTGAAGCTTTCTTT
CASSIGQGGNTEAFF
>TRBV10-3|-|TRBJ1-5|-
TGTGCCATCAGTCAAGGGGGTGGCGGCAATCAGCCCCAGCATTTT
CAISQGGGGNQPQHF
>TRBV7-2|-|TRBJ2-7|many
TGTGCCAGCAGCTTAGAAATTCCCTACGAGCAGTACTTC
CASSLEIPYEQYF
>TRBV10-3|TRBD2|TRBJ2-4|-
TGTGCCATCAGTGCCCTACTAGCGGGGGGCAAAAACATTCAGTACTTC
CAISALLAGGKNIQYF
>TRBV24-1|-|TRBJ2-3|-
TGTGCCACCAGTGATGGGAGGGGGTCCCGCACAGATACGCAGTATTTT
CATSDGRGSRTDTQYF
>TRBV11-1|-|TRBJ2-3|-
TGTGCCAGCAGCGAGGGAGTACAGGGTGGGTGGCGCGATACGCAGTATTTT
CASSEGVQGGWRDTQYF
>TRBV5-1|TRBD1|TRBJ1-2|many
TGCGCCAGCAGCTTGGAGGGGGCCAAGGCTAACTATGGCTACACCTTC
CASSLEGAKANYGYTF
>TRBV19|-|TRBJ1-5|few
TGTGCCAGTAGTATAGGTGGTCAGCCCCAGCATTTT
CASSIGGQPQHF
>TRBV29-1|TRBD2|TRBJ2-7|-
TGCAGCGTTAGCGTGACTAGCGGGGGGACCTACGAGCAGTACTTC
CSVSVTSGGTYEQYF
>TRBV12-3/TRBV12-4|-|TRBJ2-2|-
TGTGCCAGCAGTTTAGAGGGGCCGAACACCGGGGAGCTGTTTTTT
CASSLEGPNTGELFF
>TRBV5-1|-|TRBJ1-6|many
TGCGCCAGCAGTTCTGGGAATAGCGGTTCACCCCTCCACTTT
CASSSGNSGSPLHF
>TRBV7-9|TRBD1|TRBJ1-4|many
TGTGCCAGCAGCTTAGGGGGACAGGGGGCTGAAAAACTGTTTTTT
CASSLGGQGAEKLFF
>TRBV5-1|TRBD1|TRBJ2-1|many
TGCGCCAGCAGCTTACAGGGGGCGGAGTACAATGAGCAGTTCTTC
CASSLQGAEYNEQFF
>TRBV7-4|-|TRBJ2-7|many
TGTGCCAGCAGCCCAGGGGGGATTTTAACCTACGAGCAGTACTTC
CASSPGGILTYEQYF
>TRBV29-1|-|TRBJ2-7|-
TGCAGCGTTGAAGGCAAGACCTACGAGCAGTACTTC
CSVEGKTYEQYF
>TRBV20-1|-|TRBJ2-7|-
TGCGGTGCCCCCGGCGCCTACGAGCAGTACTTC
CGAPGAYEQYF
>TRBV7-8|-|TRBJ1-4|many
TGTGCCAGCAGCTTAGTGGGGGCGGGGGTGACTAATGAAAAACTGTTTTTT
CASSLVGAGVTNEKLFF
>TRBV15|TRBD2|TRBJ2-3|few
TGTGCCACCAGCAGAGGGGCGGGGGAGTCAGATACGCAGTATTTT
CATSRGAGESDTQYF
>TRBV11-1|TRBD2|TRBJ2-1|-
TGTGCCAGCAGCGGGGTAGCGGGAGATTCCTACAATGAGCGGTTCTTC
CASSGVAGDSYNERFF
>TRBV6-1|-|TRBJ1-6|-
TGTGCCAGCAAAGGAGAGGGTGCCGGTTCACCCCTCCACTTT
CASKGEGAGSPLHF
>TRBV20-1|TRBD1|TRBJ1-4|many
TGCAGTGCTCTCCGAGGGACAGGGGATGAAAAACTGTTTTTT
CSALRGTGDEKLFF
>TRBV25-1|-|TRBJ2-1|many
TGTGCCAGCAGTGAGGGAGGTGTCCGGCCGGAGCAGTTCTTC
CASSEGGVRPEQFF
>TRBV15|-|TRBJ1-2|-
TGTGCCACCAGCAGAGGTGAACTGAGGGAAGGCTACACCTTC
CATSRGELREGYTF
>TRBV29-1|TRBD1|TRBJ2-1|few
TGCAGCGTTGATGACAGGGGAAAAGGCAATGAGCAGTTCTTC
CSVDDRGKGNEQFF
>TRBV20-1|-|TRBJ2-2|many
TGCAGTGCTAGAAAGGGAACGAACACCGGGGAGCTGTTTTTT
CSARKGTNTGELFF
>TRBV5-1|TRBD1|TRBJ1-2|-
TGCGCCAGCAGCTTGGCCGGGACAGGGATTGGCTACACCTTC
CASSLAGTGIGYTF
>TRBV2|-|TRBJ2-7|-
TGTGCCAGCAGGGGCGGAGATTACGAGCAGTACTTC
CASRGGDYEQYF
>TRBV2|TRBD1|TRBJ1-6|once
TGTGCCAGCACCGGACAGGGTGATTCACCCCTCCACTTT
CASTGQGDSPLHF
>TRBV7-9|-|TRBJ1-4|-
TGTGCCAGCAGCCCCCAAAGTAGCGCAACTAATGAAAAACTGTTTTTT
CASSPQSSATNEKLFF
>TRBV4-3|TRBD2|TRBJ2-3|many
TGCGCCAGCAGCCAAGATCCCGGGACTAGAGTAGATACGCAGTATTTT
CASSQDPGTRVDTQYF
>TRBV10-3|-|TRBJ2-1|many
TGTGCCATCAGTGAGTCGTTATTAGCTCTCGGTGAGCAGTTCTTC
CAISESLLALGEQFF
>TRBV6-6|-|TRBJ1-2|many
TGTGCCAGCAGTTACGGGCTATCACCGGGGGGCTACACCTTC
CASSYGLSPGGYTF
>TRBV7-9|-|TRBJ2-3|many
TGTGCCAGCAGCTCCCCCTCCTCAGGGTATACTACTGCAGATACGCAGTATTTT
CASSSPSSGYTTADTQYF
>TRBV18|-|TRBJ1-1|many
TGTGCCAGCTCACCACCGGGACGGGAAAACACGGGGTTT
CASSPPGRENTGF
>TRBV19|TRBD2|TRBJ2-5|-
TGTGCCAGTAGTACCCCTAGCGGGGGTTTAGAGACCCAGTACTTC
CASSTPSGGLETQYF
>TRBV10-3|TRBD1|TRBJ1-5|once
TGTGCCATCAGGGCAGACAGGGGCAATCAGCCCCAGCATTTT
CAIRADRGNQPQHF
>TRBV4-3|-|TRBJ2-3|many
TGCGCCAGCAGCCAAGAGCCCTGGATCTCGCAGTATTTT
CASSQEPWISQYF
>TRBV12-3/TRBV12-4|-|TRBJ1-6|-
TGTGCCAGCAGTTCCGTTAGTAGGCCCCTCCACTTT
CASSSVSRPLHF